The clone carrying this T cell receptor beta chain was observed at least ten times. Its antigen remains unidentified. These data come from a study of molecular identifiers for immune sequencing clone quantification. General study points: Spike-in Jurkat TCR RNA from a single cell reportedly registered among 950,000 to 1,000,000 naive cells. More than 97% of effector molecules, versus under 1% of naive-cell molecules, belonged to clones above 20 RNA copies. Highly expanded clones may be undercounted when identical TCR molecules share barcodes.

The CDR3 sequence is 15 residues long. V was pared by 4 bases and J by 5 bases, with 20 bases between. Germline V gives CDR1 SQVTM, CDR2 ANQGSEA. For bulk TCR libraries, previously described methods and listed TCR primers were used. Via MiXCR, TCRdb re-called the PCR reads, giving one row per CDR3 protein. The sample lists 70,000 to 95,000 distinct CDR3 sequences, roughly 19% occurring once. The chain employs TRBV29-1 and TRBJ1-1; D may be TRBD1 (5 bases). Sequencing was performed on naive CD8+ T cells from blood, with Jurkat cell RNA spiked in. Documented subset: FACS-sorted CD8+CD4-CCR7+CD45RA+ naive T cells. This receptor was identified in a human donor in good health. Some libraries in this study had Jurkat cell RNA spiked in. The CDR3: CSVAGLSPPGTEAFF. DNA of the CDR3: TGCAGCGTTGCGGGACTCTCTCCTCCTGGAACTGAAGCTTTCTTT.